These 26 T cell receptor beta chains were sequenced from one sample in a study of CD4+ T cells in melanoma. Measured with immunoSEQ multiplex PCR; TCRdb has only the in-frame clones, and not every one. The table has around 130,000 clones, 85% to 95% seen once. These receptors all stem from a human donor with melanoma.

V and J are TRBV7-3 and TRBJ2-2; possible D gene TRBD1, 5 bases. The CDR3 sequence is 14 residues long. V lost 2 bases and J 6 bases, leaving 10 bases between the germline ends. Germline CDR1 reads SGHTA; CDR2 reads FQGTGA. CDR3 amino acids: CASSLVQGAGELFF. The CDR3 nucleotides are TGTGCCAGCAGCTTAGTCCAGGGCGCCGGGGAGCTGTTTTTT.

The V call is TRBV25-1, the J call TRBJ2-7, with a tentative D call TRBD1 (6 bases). The length of the CDR3 is 13 residues. V was pared by 4 bases and J by 6 bases, with 13 bases between. The V gene's germline CDR1 is MGHDK and CDR2 SYGVNS. The CDR3: CASSAREGGEQYF. In DNA, the CDR3 is TGTGCCAGCAGTGCCCGGGAAGGGGGCGAGCAGTACTTC.

The count of this clone is one. J is TRBJ2-6 and V is TRBV18; 7 bases map to TRBD1. V was pared by 1 base and J by 1 base, with 10 bases of the junction left unmatched. Germline-derived CDR1 and CDR2 are KGHSH and LQKENI. The CDR3 is 19 amino acids. For the CDR3, the DNA is TGTGCCAGCTCACCACAGGAAGCGACAGGGTTGTCTGGGGCCAACGTCCTGACTTTC. Amino acids: CASSPQEATGLSGANVLTF.

This chain connects TRBV27 to TRBJ2-5, with D perhaps matching TRBD2 (5 bases). V dropped 2 bases and J dropped 3 bases, with 7 bases sitting between them. The CDR3 sequence is 13 residues long. Germline-derived CDR1 and CDR2 are MNHEY and SMNVEV (reference sequence). CDR3 region: CASSLRLKETQYF. The CDR3 DNA follows: TGTGCCAGCAGTTTAAGACTAAAAGAGACCCAGTACTTC.

This clone is a singleton in its sample. The chain recombines TRBV18 with TRBJ1-2, with 9 bases matching TRBD1. Germline CDR1 is KGHSH and CDR2 is LQKENI. The ends lost 3 bases at V and 8 bases at J; junction bases unmatched: 1. This CDR3 is built from 12 residues. CDR3 sequence (DNA): TGTGCCAGCTCACCGGACAGGGGCGGCTACACCTTC. The encoded protein is CASSPDRGGYTF.

This clone occurred once. The V and J genes are TRBV6-4 and TRBJ1-2, with TRBD1 matching over 7 bases. The CDR3 totals 15 residues. Germline assignment: CDR1 MRHNA and CDR2 SNTAGT. The V gene end was trimmed by 6 bases and the J gene end by 4 bases; junction bases not matched to a gene: 11. CDR3 amino acids: CASRYLWGQIYGYTF. CDR3 sequence (DNA): TGTGCCAGCAGATACCTATGGGGACAGATCTATGGCTACACCTTC.

This chain connects TRBV6-6 to TRBJ2-7; the D gene is possibly TRBD1 (5 bases). In germline, CDR1 is MNHNY, CDR2 SVGAGI (reference sequence). The germline V and J ends were trimmed by 10 bases and 6 bases, with 19 bases remaining between them. The CDR3 loop spans 13 amino acids. CDR3 amino acids: CAITSSGRGEQYF. CDR3 nucleotide sequence: TGTGCCATAACGAGTTCAGGGCGCGGCGAGCAGTACTTC.

The rearrangement links TRBV6-6 to TRBJ1-1; D is uncertain. Trimming left V 0 bases short and J 1 base short, with 3 bases between. CDR3 size: 13 residues. Germline V gene sequence: CDR1 MNHNY, CDR2 SVGAGI (reference sequence). CDR3 residues: CASSYSQNTEAFF. As DNA, the CDR3 is TGTGCCAGCAGTTACTCGCAGAACACTGAAGCTTTCTTT.

The chain is built from TRBV11-2 and TRBJ1-3; D uncertain. CDR1 SGHAT and CDR2 FQNNGV come from the germline V gene. The length of the CDR3 is 15 residues. V was shortened by 5 bases and J by 0 bases, with 11 bases between the two germline ends. The CDR3 here is CASSNQVSSGNTIYF. In DNA form, the CDR3 reads TGTGCCAGCAGCAACCAGGTCAGCTCTGGAAACACCATATATTTT.

This chain uses TRBV6-1 with TRBJ1-5, with D possibly matching TRBD1 (5 bases). This CDR3 contains 13 residues. In germline, CDR1 is MNHNS, CDR2 SASEGT. V lost 5 bases and J lost 4, with 9 bases in between. The CDR3 reads CASSSGRNQPQHF. The CDR3 DNA reads as TGTGCCAGCAGTTCGGGACGAAATCAGCCCCAGCATTTT.

The rearrangement joins TRBV5-1 to TRBJ2-2; 7 nucleotides match TRBD1. Losses at the gene ends were 3 bases for V and 2 bases for J; bases not matched to a gene: 4. This CDR3 has 15 residues. Per germline, CDR1 SGHRS and CDR2 YFSETQ. Here the CDR3 DNA reads TGCGCCAGCAGCTGGGACAGTATCAACACCGGGGAGCTGTTTTTT. This translates into CASSWDSINTGELFF.

This clone was recorded once. This sequence joins TRBV18 and TRBJ2-2; D gene ambiguous. Germline assignment: CDR1 KGHSH and CDR2 LQKENI. This CDR3 spans 13 amino acids. Trimming pared 2 bases from V and 3 bases from J, leaving 4 bases between. The CDR3 here is CASSPGDTGELFF. The CDR3 DNA sequence: TGTGCCAGCTCACCAGGGGACACCGGGGAGCTGTTTTTT.

This clone was counted at least ten times. The V call is TRBV6-1, the J call TRBJ1-1; D uncertain. This CDR3 spans 10 amino acids. The germline CDR1 and CDR2 sequences are MNHNS and SASEGT. V was clipped by 5 bases and J by 12 bases, with 10 bases between them. The CDR3 sequence is CASSHKASFF. In DNA, the CDR3 is TGTGCCAGCAGTCATAAAGCATCTTTCTTT.

This chain uses TRBV18 with TRBJ2-5; no clear D. This CDR3 has 14 amino acids. Looked up from germline, CDR1 is KGHSH and CDR2 is LQKENI. V was pared by 3 bases and J by 3 bases, with 11 bases between. CDR3 sequence reads: CASSPGYAEETQYF. DNA of the CDR3: TGTGCCAGCTCACCTGGTTACGCCGAAGAGACCCAGTACTTC.

This chain connects TRBV5-4 to TRBJ2-1; maybe TRBD1 (6 bases). The CDR3 extends over 15 amino acids. Trimming left V 0 bases short and J 5 bases short, with 12 bases between. CDR1 and CDR2 from the germline V gene are SGHNT and YYREEE (reference sequence). CDR3 bases: TGTGCCAGCAGCTTGGCCAGGGGATCCAACAATGAGCAGTTCTTC. It encodes CASSLARGSNNEQFF.

J is TRBJ2-3 and V is TRBV19; D possibly corresponds to TRBD2 (7 bases). With 3 bases removed from V and 4 bases from J, the gap between germline ends came to 14 bases. CDR1 and CDR2 (germline): LNHDA, SQIVND (reference sequence). The CDR3 is 15 amino acids. For the CDR3, the DNA is TGTGCCAGTAGTATTGAGGGGGGGGTCCCAGATACGCAGTATTTT. It is translated as CASSIEGGVPDTQYF.

The chain recombines TRBV6-5 with TRBJ2-1; no clear D. The CDR3 totals 13 residues. Deletions cut 6 bases from V and 9 bases from J, with 15 bases between. Germline loops: CDR1 MNHEY, CDR2 SVGAGI. In DNA form, the CDR3 reads TGTGCCAGCAGGGTACAAGGAAGGAGTGAGCAGTTCTTC. Encoded protein: CASRVQGRSEQFF.

The chain combines TRBV27 with TRBJ2-5; possible D gene TRBD1, 6 bases. The germline gives CDR1 MNHEY, CDR2 SMNVEV (reference sequence). The V gene lost 2 bases and the J gene lost 5 bases, with 15 bases spanning the gap. CDR3 size: 15 residues. In DNA, the CDR3 is TGTGCCAGCAGTTTAGATTACAGGGCGCGGGAGACCCAGTACTTC. Encoded protein: CASSLDYRARETQYF.

DNA for the CDR3: TGTGCCAGCAGCTTTGACGTGGATACGCAGTATTTT. The encoded protein is CASSFDVDTQYF. The chain recombines TRBV7-9 with TRBJ2-3; D call uncertain. Per germline, CDR1 SEHNR and CDR2 FQNEAQ (reference sequence). This CDR3 has 12 amino acids. Between the trimmed V and J ends, which lost 3 bases and 6 bases, there was a span of 7 bases.

In its sample, this clone was seen a few times. The gene calls are TRBV6-1 and TRBJ2-7, with D perhaps matching TRBD1 (6 bases). Germline assignment: CDR1 MNHNS and CDR2 SASEGT. The CDR3 is 15 residues long. Trimming pared 2 bases from V and 4 bases from J, leaving 15 bases between. The CDR3 DNA sequence: TGTGCCAGCAGTGAACAGACAGGTCTATTTTACGAGCAGTACTTC. It yields the protein CASSEQTGLFYEQYF.

This chain joins TRBV4-2 and TRBJ1-2; TRBD1 matches at 7 bases. CDR1 and CDR2 (germline): LGHNA, YNFKEQ. V lost 5 bases and J lost 4; bases outside the gene matches: 19. The CDR3 spans 18 residues. CDR3 region: CASSTRQGERGLGYGYTF. The CDR3 DNA sequence: TGTGCCAGCAGCACTCGACAGGGTGAGAGGGGTTTAGGCTATGGCTACACCTTC.

V and J are TRBV5-1 and TRBJ1-4; possible D gene TRBD1, 5 bases. Germline CDR1 reads SGHRS; CDR2 reads YFSETQ. The CDR3 extends over 16 amino acids. V lost 0 bases and J lost 7, with 16 bases in between. The CDR3 DNA sequence: TGCGCCAGCAGCTTGGCCATCGGGGCTCTGGGTGAAAAACTGTTTTTT. This gives the protein CASSLAIGALGEKLFF.

The chain links TRBV7-3 to TRBJ2-2; 7 positions agree with TRBD2. With 5 bases clipped from V and 2 bases from J, the junction kept 5 bases outside the gene matches. CDR1 and CDR2 (germline): SGHTA, FQGTGA. The CDR3 extends over 15 amino acids. CDR3 residues: CASSPGGFNTGELFF. CDR3 DNA: TGTGCCAGCAGCCCCGGGGGGTTCAACACCGGGGAGCTGTTTTTT.

V and J are TRBV20-1 and TRBJ2-1, with unresolved D. Germline assignment: CDR1 DFQATT and CDR2 SNEGSKA (reference sequence). V was clipped by 4 bases and J by 9 bases, with 10 bases between them. This CDR3 contains 11 residues. The CDR3 protein is CSATEQREQFF. Here the CDR3 DNA reads TGCAGTGCTACCGAGCAGCGTGAGCAGTTCTTC.

The chain joins TRBV30 to TRBJ2-3; maybe TRBD1 (6 bases). The germline gives CDR1 GTSNPN, CDR2 SVGIG (reference sequence). V was pared by 4 bases and J by 2 bases, with 10 bases between. The CDR3 length is 13 residues. CDR3 sequence reads: CAWNREFTDTQYF. The CDR3 DNA follows: TGTGCCTGGAACAGGGAATTCACAGATACGCAGTATTTT.

J is TRBJ1-2 and V is TRBV19, with unresolved D. Germline V lookup: CDR1 LNHDA, CDR2 SQIVND (reference sequence). This CDR3 region has 12 residues. V was cut by 5 bases and J by 5 bases, with 9 bases left in between. CDR3 DNA sequence: TGTGCCAGTAGTGAGGGAGTATATGGCTACACCTTC. Amino acid sequence: CASSEGVYGYTF.